This T cell receptor beta chain was sequenced in a study of blood T cells in healthy people across ages. With a J-beta primer mix and a sample-barcoded 5' primer, a second PCR ran 7 to 11 cycles. Each cDNA molecule received a tag from a template-switch adaptor that had 12 random nucleotides. TCRdb processed the 5' RACE reads anew with MiXCR; each CDR3 protein has one entry. The sample consists of about 1,400,000 distinct CDR3 sequences, 42% of them appearing once. A word on this clonotype: Its antigen is currently unknown.

Germline assignment: CDR1 SGHTA and CDR2 FQGNSA. V dropped 2 bases and J dropped 2; count of bases not matched to a gene: 3. This CDR3 is 15 amino acids long. General study findings and limits: Correlation between TCR beta diversity and naive T cell percentage was strong. Long-lived donors exceeded aged donors in naive CD4+ cells and diversity.

V and J are TRBV7-2 and TRBJ2-1; 7 bases are shared with TRBD2. This TCR was sampled from a young woman in good health. Sequenced sample: blood. The CDR3 loop is CASSLWGGTYNEQFF. The CDR3 DNA is TGTGCCAGCAGCTTATGGGGAGGGACCTACAATGAGCAGTTCTTC. Combining the CDR3 with reference TRBV7-2 and TRBJ2-1 gives the whole variable domain GAGVSQSPSNKVTEKGKDVELRCDPISGHTALYWYRQSLGQGLEFLIYFQGNSAPDKSGLPSDRFSAERTGGSVSTLTIQRTQQEDSAVYLCASSLWGGTYNEQFFGPGTRLTVL.